This TCR beta chain was captured in a study of T cell changes during pregnancy in multiple sclerosis (dated by TCRdb to the late 2010s). For context, the study as a whole: Changes in the T cell repertoire over the course of pregnancy were examined in this study in women with multiple sclerosis.

Libraries came from the immunoSEQ multiplex PCR assay. As stored in TCRdb, this immuneACCESS dataset retains in-frame rearrangements with V and J assigned. A fraction of the clones does not appear; measured against another copy, unresolved V genes explain less than half of the discrepancy, and the remainder lacks a known reason. Within this sample are around 56,000 clones, with around 90% of them counted one time only. Of the sample, approximately 2.8% falls within the top ten clones. CDR1 and CDR2 were assigned from the germline V gene as MDHEN and SYDVKM. The CDR3 spans 15 residues, from the cysteine through the phenylalanine. Of the read, only the CDR3 DNA is kept; its 45 bases are in frame from base 1. Compared with germline, V lacks 11 bases and J lacks 4 bases; bases without a gene match: 16. Points on this clone: Its antigen is currently not known. Per-base qualities were not stored, and no clone one base away is much larger.

The sequence is built from TRBV28 and TRBJ1-1, with TRBD1 matching 7 junction bases. The sequence derives from a female donor in good health, enrolled as a control in a pregnancy study. The sample was peripheral blood, taken in the third trimester of pregnancy. The CDR3 here reads CAGSTFTQGITEAFF. The DNA sequence is TGTGCCGGGTCCACTTTCACACAGGGGATCACTGAAGCTTTCTTT.